What follows are 27 T cell receptor beta chains derived from one specimen sequenced in a study of cytomegalovirus exposure and HLA in healthy donors. PCR primers comprised 60 Vbeta and 13 Jbeta primers. Sequencing was performed with immunoSEQ multiplex PCR; in TCRdb, only in-frame clones are kept and a portion is missing. The sample shows 150,000 to 190,000 clones, approximately 72% of them seen only once. Input material: PBMCs. The receptors here all came from a man between 18 and 35 years old in good health and CMV-seronegative.

V usage is TRBV10-3 and J usage is TRBJ2-7, with D tentatively TRBD1 (5 bases). Trimming left V 2 bases short and J 2 bases short, with 13 bases between. The length of the CDR3 is 15 residues. The V gene's germline CDR1 is ENHRY and CDR2 SYGVKD. The CDR3 loop reads CAISEGAGRPYEQYF. As DNA, the CDR3 is TGTGCCATCAGTGAGGGGGCAGGTAGACCCTACGAGCAGTACTTC.

This clone turned up a few times. For the CDR3, the DNA is TGTGCCAGCAGCCAAGAGGGCGGGAAACGCTACAATGAGCAGTTCTTC. Translated, it gives CASSQEGGKRYNEQFF. V gene TRBV9 combines with J gene TRBJ2-1, with a possible D match to TRBD2 (6 bases). The V and J ends lost 4 bases and 3 bases respectively, with 17 bases between them. Germline V gene lookup returns CDR1 SGDLS and CDR2 YYNGEE. This CDR3 contains 16 residues.

The CDR3 here is CASSYNWGPREETQYF. CDR3 nucleotides: TGTGCCAGCAGTTATAATTGGGGGCCCCGGGAAGAGACCCAGTACTTC. The chain has TRBV6-5 and TRBJ2-5; weak D call: TRBD1 (6 bases). Trimming cost V 3 bases and J 3 bases, with 17 bases left between them. The CDR3 is 16 residues long. Looked up from germline, CDR1 is MNHEY and CDR2 is SVGAGI.

This clone was detected only once. This rearrangement joins TRBV19 to TRBJ2-1, with 11 positions matching TRBD1. V shed 5 bases and J 7 bases; nucleotides not matched to a gene: 10. Germline V CDR1 and CDR2: LNHDA, SQIVND (reference sequence). There are 16 residues in the CDR3. CDR3 in DNA: TGTGCCAGTAGTGCAGGACAGGGGGCTGAGGGTAATGAGCAGTTCTTC. It is translated as CASSAGQGAEGNEQFF. Looking up the rest from reference TRBV19 and TRBJ2-1 gives the full variable domain: DGGITQSPKYLFRKEGQNVTLSCEQNLNHDAMYWYRQDPGQGLRLIYYSQIVNDFQKGDIAEGYSVSREKKESFPLTVTSAQKNPTAFYLCASSAGQGAEGNEQFFGPGTRLTVL.

This chain uses TRBV4-3 with TRBJ2-1, with 9 positions matching TRBD2. Germline CDR1 reads LGHNA; CDR2 reads YSLEER. This CDR3 has 17 amino acids. With V trimmed by 0 bases and J by 1 base, 4 bases remained unmatched. The CDR3 bases are TGCGCCAGCAGCCAAGATCGTCTAGCGGGATCCTACAATGAGCAGTTCTTC. Protein: CASSQDRLAGSYNEQFF.

This clone occurred once. This chain joins TRBV7-9 and TRBJ1-4; a weak D match, TRBD1 (5 bases). Germline V gene lookup returns CDR1 SEHNR and CDR2 FQNEAQ (reference sequence). The CDR3 contains 16 residues. V was clipped by 1 base and J by 0 bases, with 9 bases between them. CDR3 protein: CASSLGFRATNEKLFF. The DNA of the CDR3 is TGTGCCAGCAGCTTAGGGTTCAGGGCAACTAATGAAAAACTGTTTTTT.

This chain uses TRBV19 with TRBJ2-3; possible D gene TRBD2, 6 bases. The CDR3 runs 16 residues. V was cut by 5 bases and J by 0 bases, with 15 bases left in between. The V gene's germline CDR1 is LNHDA and CDR2 SQIVND (reference sequence). The CDR3: CASSSPGDHSTDTQYF. CDR3 coding DNA: TGTGCCAGTAGTTCCCCGGGGGACCATAGCACAGATACGCAGTATTTT.

The rearrangement joins TRBV18 to TRBJ1-4; 8 nucleotides agree with TRBD1. CDR1 is KGHSH, CDR2 LQKENI, per germline. Trimming cost V 5 bases and J 3 bases; bases outside gene matches: 2. The CDR3 extends over 14 amino acids. This chain's CDR3 is CASSGQGPNEKLFF. CDR3 coding DNA: TGTGCCAGCTCAGGACAGGGACCTAATGAAAAACTGTTTTTT. Combining the CDR3 with reference TRBV18 and TRBJ1-4 gives the whole variable domain NAGVMQNPRHLVRRRGQEARLRCSPMKGHSHVYWYRQLPEEGLKFMVYLQKENIIDESGMPKERFSAEFPKEGPSILRIQQVVRGDSAAYFCASSGQGPNEKLFFGSGTQLSVL.

The J gene is TRBJ2-7, the V gene TRBV7-2, with a tentative D call TRBD2 (6 bases). The germline CDR1 and CDR2 sequences are SGHTA and FQGNSA. The V end lost 8 bases, the J end lost 3 bases, and 11 bases lay between the germline ends. CDR3 length: 12 residues. CDR3 sequence (DNA): TGTGCCAGCCAGGGACTTCTCTACGAGCAGTACTTC. Translation gives CASQGLLYEQYF.

This chain links TRBV5-6 with TRBJ2-7; 10 bases are a match to TRBD1. This CDR3 contains 15 residues. The J segment lost 2 bases and the V segment lost 1 base, leaving 3 bases of the junction unmatched. Germline values: CDR1 SGHDT, CDR2 YYEEEE. CDR3 nucleotide sequence: TGTGCCAGCAGCTTGTATGGGACAGGGGCCTACGAGCAGTACTTC. It encodes CASSLYGTGAYEQYF.

The chain has TRBV14 and TRBJ1-1; the D gene is possibly TRBD1 (6 bases). Trimming took 6 bases from V and 0 from J, leaving 11 bases between them. Germline CDR1 and CDR2: SGHDN and FVKESK. CDR3 length equals 14 residues. The CDR3 sequence: CASSGQLMNTEAFF. The DNA for the CDR3 is TGTGCCAGCAGTGGACAGCTGATGAACACTGAAGCTTTCTTT.

V gene TRBV6-6 combines with J gene TRBJ1-2, with a weak D call TRBD1 (6 bases). The germline V gene has CDR1 MNHNY and CDR2 SVGAGI (reference sequence). This CDR3 comprises 16 residues. Trimming shortened V by 1 base and J by 5 bases, and 17 bases separated the two germline ends. The CDR3 DNA reads TGTGCCAGCAGTTACTTTCTTGCTGGGGGCTCTTATGGCTACACCTTC. Translating it yields CASSYFLAGGSYGYTF.

This clone appeared a few times. The CDR3 loop is CASSSVSVGREQYF. The CDR3, as DNA: TGTGCCAGCAGCTCCGTCTCGGTCGGGAGGGAGCAGTACTTC. The rearrangement joins TRBV7-8 to TRBJ2-7, with TRBD2 matching 7 bases. This CDR3 is built from 14 residues. Germline CDR1 and CDR2: SGHVS and FQNEAQ. V gave up 4 bases and J gave up 7 bases; unmatched junction bases: 10.

The chain uses TRBV28 and TRBJ2-7; D perhaps matches TRBD2 (6 bases). The CDR3 extends over 13 amino acids. Trimming cost V 6 bases and J 0 bases, with 9 bases left between them. Germline CDR1 MDHEN, CDR2 SYDVKM. As DNA, the CDR3 is TGTGCCAGCAGGGGGGGTTACTCCTACGAGCAGTACTTC. Translated, it gives CASRGGYSYEQYF.

The V and J genes are TRBV27 and TRBJ1-2, with D unclear. Germline CDR1 is MNHEY and CDR2 is SMNVEV (reference sequence). The germline V and J ends were trimmed by 7 bases and 4 bases, with 19 bases remaining between them. This CDR3 has 15 amino acids. The chain's CDR3 is CASKGSGNLVYGYTF. For the CDR3, the DNA is TGTGCCAGCAAGGGCAGCGGCAACCTTGTCTATGGCTACACCTTC.

This chain connects TRBV7-2 to TRBJ2-3; D may be TRBD2 (5 bases). The length of the CDR3 is 15 residues. CDR1 and CDR2 from the germline V gene are SGHTA and FQGNSA. Trimming shortened V by 0 bases and J by 5 bases, and 12 bases separated the two germline ends. CDR3 loop: CASSLALVGVDTQYF. For the CDR3, the DNA is TGTGCCAGCAGCTTAGCGTTGGTGGGAGTAGATACGCAGTATTTT.

This chain links TRBV27 with TRBJ2-2; TRBD2 might be the D (6 bases). CDR3 length equals 13 residues. Germline V gene data show CDR1 as MNHEY and CDR2 as SMNVEV (reference sequence). The V gene lost 4 bases and the J gene lost 6 bases, with 9 bases spanning the gap. Written as DNA, the CDR3 is TGTGCCAGCAGTTACGGGGAGGCCGGGGAGCTGTTTTTT. Protein: CASSYGEAGELFF.

This clone was seen once. This chain joins TRBV11-3 and TRBJ1-2; no clear D gene. The germline V and J ends were trimmed by 1 base and 4 bases, with 7 bases remaining between them. The germline V gene has CDR1 SGHNT and CDR2 YENEEA. This CDR3 is 13 amino acids long. The CDR3 loop is CASSLGSGYGYTF. CDR3 bases: TGTGCCAGCAGCTTAGGATCAGGCTATGGCTACACCTTC.

The chain uses TRBV7-9 and TRBJ2-5; D unresolved. With the DNA end fitting TRBJ2-7 better, the J assignment may be wrong. The CDR3 is 15 residues long. CDR1 SEHNR and CDR2 FQNEAQ come from the germline V gene (reference sequence). CDR3 protein: CASSPPGAEYYEQYF. The CDR3 nucleotides read TGTGCCAGCAGCCCGCCCGGCGCGGAGTACTACGAGCAGTACTTC.

This clone was observed a handful of times. The chain carries TRBV30 and TRBJ1-3; a possible D gene is TRBD1 (5 bases). The V end lost 1 base, the J end lost 4 bases, and 14 bases lay between the germline ends. Germline-derived CDR1 and CDR2 are GTSNPN and SVGIG (reference sequence). The CDR3 loop spans 15 amino acids. Here the CDR3 reads CAWSGAGENGNTIYF. CDR3 sequence (DNA): TGTGCCTGGAGTGGTGCGGGGGAAAACGGAAACACCATATATTTT.

The chain is built from TRBV27 and TRBJ2-1; 10 bases fit TRBD2. This CDR3 spans 19 amino acids. Germline CDR1 reads MNHEY; CDR2 reads SMNVEV (reference sequence). The J segment lost 5 bases and the V segment lost 7 bases, leaving 20 bases of the junction unmatched. CDR3 coding DNA: TGTGCCAGCAACCCCAGGGCTGGCCGACCGGGACTAGCGAACAATGAGCAGTTCTTC. It translates to CASNPRAGRPGLANNEQFF.

This chain links TRBV28 with TRBJ1-3, with TRBD1 matching over 8 bases. In germline, CDR1 is MDHEN, CDR2 SYDVKM. This CDR3 is 14 amino acids long. The V gene end was trimmed by 6 bases and the J gene end by 2 bases; junction bases not matched to a gene: 3. CDR3 protein: CASSPGGPGNTIYF. CDR3 bases: TGTGCCAGCAGCCCAGGGGGCCCTGGAAACACCATATATTTT.

The V and J genes are TRBV10-3 and TRBJ2-7; D possibly corresponds to TRBD1 (5 bases). Trimming took off 6 bases at V and 5 bases at J, with 8 bases between the two ends. The CDR3 loop spans 11 amino acids. The germline V gene encodes CDR1 ENHRY and CDR2 SYGVKD. The chain's CDR3 is CAISVQDEQYF. DNA of the CDR3: TGTGCCATCAGCGTACAGGACGAGCAGTACTTC.

Notes on this clone: An end of the junction differs from the germline gene, which may be a read error. This chain joins TRBV7-9 and TRBJ1-5, with a possible D match to TRBD1 (5 bases). Looked up from germline, CDR1 is SEHNR and CDR2 is FQNEAQ (reference sequence). This CDR3 contains 16 residues. The CDR3 nucleotides read TGTTCCAGCAGCTTAGTTCGGGCAGGGATTGGACAGCCCCAGCATTTT. Amino acid sequence: CSSSLVRAGIGQPQHF. The full variable domain, rest sourced from reference TRBV7-9 and TRBJ1-5, is DTGVSQNPRHKITKRGQNVTFRCDPISEHNRLYWYRQTLGQGPEFLTYFQNEAQLEKSRLLSDRFSAERPKGSFSTLEIQRTEQGDSAMYLCSSSLVRAGIGQPQHFGDGTRLSIL.

The chain recombines TRBV11-2 with TRBJ1-5; TRBD1 is a possible D gene (6 bases). The CDR3 consists of 15 residues. The germline gives CDR1 SGHAT, CDR2 FQNNGV. Trimming left V 5 bases short and J 3 bases short, with 14 bases between. CDR3 sequence: CASSPRGANNQPQHF. In nucleotides, the CDR3 is TGTGCCAGCAGCCCGCGGGGGGCTAACAATCAGCCCCAGCATTTT.

This clone was detected a few times. DNA of the CDR3: TGTGCCAGCAGACAGGGGACCGAGACCCAGTACTTC. Protein product: CASRQGTETQYF. V gene TRBV6-5 combines with J gene TRBJ2-5, with 7 bases lining up with TRBD1. This CDR3 contains 12 residues. Trimming at V came to 6 bases and at J to 5 bases, leaving 3 bases not matched to a gene. Germline V lookup: CDR1 MNHEY, CDR2 SVGAGI.

The chain has TRBV6-5 and TRBJ2-3, with TRBD2 identical over 10 bases. There are 13 residues in the CDR3. Germline trimming cut 5 bases from V and 4 bases from J; bases unmatched to any gene: 0. The germline gives CDR1 MNHEY, CDR2 SVGAGI. In DNA form, the CDR3 reads TGTGCCAGCAGTGGGACTAGCGCAGATACGCAGTATTTT. It codes for CASSGTSADTQYF.